This TCR beta chain originates from a study of T-cell memory formation after mild COVID-19. General study results and limits: While clones contracting from day 15 to 85 were balanced between CD4 and CD8, later expanders leaned CD4+. The finding that pre-infection memory included some responding clones suggested that cross-reactive memory joined. Researchers could not confirm that second-wave clones peaking on day 37 targeted SARS-CoV-2.

The authors produced TCR alpha and TCR beta cDNA libraries with sample barcodes and UMIs by 5'RACE using constant-segment primers. TCRdb fed the 5' RACE reads into MiXCR, producing one record per CDR3 protein. The sample has 430,000 or so distinct CDR3 sequences, about 23% seen once. With 4 bases clipped from V and 0 bases from J, the junction kept 11 bases outside the gene matches. This CDR3 is 18 amino acids long. Germline-derived CDR1 and CDR2 are SNHLY and FYNNEI. For this clonotype: The antigen remains undetermined.

The sequenced sample consisted of PBMCs or a T cell subset sorted from them (not recorded which). This sequence originates from an adult woman who had mild COVID-19 (a few samples of this study predate the infection). Cell type and time point are not known. The chain couples TRBV2 to TRBJ2-3, with 9 bases lining up with TRBD1. The CDR3 reads CASSAPDRGYASTDTQYF. DNA for the CDR3: TGTGCCAGCAGTGCTCCGGACAGGGGATATGCTAGCACAGATACGCAGTATTTT.